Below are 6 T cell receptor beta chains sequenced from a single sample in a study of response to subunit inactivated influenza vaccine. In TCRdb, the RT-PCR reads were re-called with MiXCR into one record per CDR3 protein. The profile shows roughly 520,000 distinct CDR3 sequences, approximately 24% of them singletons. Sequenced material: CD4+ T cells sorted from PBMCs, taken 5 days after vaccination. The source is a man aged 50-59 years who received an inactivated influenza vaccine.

The CDR3 region has the DNA TGTGCCAGCAGCGCGGCTCCCAGGGGACAGACCCAGTACTTC. Translation: CASSAAPRGQTQYF. The genes are TRBV11-2 and TRBJ2-5, with D tentatively TRBD1 (6 bases). V lost 5 bases, J lost 6 bases, and 16 bases lay in between. The CDR3 covers 14 residues. From germline, CDR1 is SGHAT and CDR2 FQNNGV. The full variable domain, completed using reference TRBV11-2 and TRBJ2-5, is EAGVAQSPRYKIIEKRQSVAFWCNPISGHATLYWYQQILGQGPKLLIQFQNNGVVDDSQLPKDRFSAERLKGVDSTLKIQPAKLEDSAVYLCASSAAPRGQTQYFGPGTRLLVL.

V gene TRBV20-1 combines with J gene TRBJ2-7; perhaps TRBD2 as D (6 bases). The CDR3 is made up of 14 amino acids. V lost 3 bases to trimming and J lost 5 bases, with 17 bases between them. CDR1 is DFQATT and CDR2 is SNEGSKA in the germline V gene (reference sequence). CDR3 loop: CSASSASSANEQYF. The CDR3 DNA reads TGCAGTGCTAGCTCGGCGTCTAGCGCAAACGAGCAGTACTTC.

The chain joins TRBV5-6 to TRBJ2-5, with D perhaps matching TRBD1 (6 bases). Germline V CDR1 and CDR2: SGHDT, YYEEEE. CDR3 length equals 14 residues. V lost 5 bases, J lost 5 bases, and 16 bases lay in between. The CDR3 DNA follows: TGTGCCAGCAGACCGAATACAGGGTCCGAGACCCAGTACTTC. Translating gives CASRPNTGSETQYF.

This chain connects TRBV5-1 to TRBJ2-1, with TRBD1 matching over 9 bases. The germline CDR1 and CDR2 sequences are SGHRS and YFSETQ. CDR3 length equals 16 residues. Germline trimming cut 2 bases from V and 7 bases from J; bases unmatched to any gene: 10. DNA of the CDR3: TGCGCCAGCAGCTTCAGATTGGGACAGGGCCTAAATGAGCAGTTCTTC. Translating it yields CASSFRLGQGLNEQFF.

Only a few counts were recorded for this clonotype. The chain's CDR3 is CASSRGQGVGEQYF. CDR3 DNA: TGTGCCAGCAGCCGCGGACAGGGGGTGGGTGAGCAGTACTTC. V gene TRBV4-2 combines with J gene TRBJ2-7; 10 bases are shared with TRBD1. The CDR3 runs to 14 residues. Germline-derived CDR1 and CDR2 are LGHNA and YNFKEQ. After removal of 4 bases from V and 7 bases from J, the junction contained 7 bases not matched to a gene.

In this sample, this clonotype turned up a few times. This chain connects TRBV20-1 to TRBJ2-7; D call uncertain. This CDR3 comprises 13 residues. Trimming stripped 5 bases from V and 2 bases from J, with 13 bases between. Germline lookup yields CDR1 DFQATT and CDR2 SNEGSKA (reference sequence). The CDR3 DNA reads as TGCAGTGCTCCAGTATCGGCAGCCTACGAGCAGTACTTC. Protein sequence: CSAPVSAAYEQYF.